This T cell receptor beta chain was profiled in a study of cytomegalovirus exposure and HLA in healthy donors. Study in general: Caucasian-associated ancestry cluster membership applied to 75% to 85% of nearly 400 genotyped donors.

The CDR3 consists of 12 residues. V dropped 2 bases and J dropped 14; count of bases not matched to a gene: 3. Germline assignment: CDR1 MDHEN and CDR2 SYDVKM. Of note for this clone: The antigen is not known.

The PCR contained 60 Vbeta and 13 Jbeta primers. The repertoire was sequenced with immunoSEQ multiplex PCR; TCRdb's copy has only in-frame clones and lacks some. Among fewer than 100,000 clones listed, roughly two thirds were seen once. Study-wide results and limits: Rarity marked most TCR sequences, yet some public TCRs occurred in many donors.

This clonotype was obtained from a female donor in good health and CMV-seronegative. The sample taken for sequencing was PBMCs. The genes are TRBV28 and TRBJ1-6; 7 bases line up with TRBD1. The CDR3 loop is CASSLGGQSLHF. As DNA, the CDR3 is TGTGCCAGCAGTTTAGGGGGACAGTCCCTCCACTTT. The full variable domain, rest sourced from reference TRBV28 and TRBJ1-6, is DVKVTQSSRYLVKRTGEKVFLECVQDMDHENMFWYRQDPGLGLRLIYFSYDVKMKEKGDIPEGYSVSREKKERFSLILESASTNQTSMYLCASSLGGQSLHFGNGTRLTVT.